The rows below give T cell receptor beta chains drawn from one sample of a study of response to subunit inactivated influenza vaccine. TCRdb processed the RT-PCR reads anew with MiXCR; each CDR3 protein has one entry. The sample shows about 480,000 distinct CDR3 sequences, 13% of them seen only once. The sequenced sample was PBMCs from blood, obtained roughly 45 days after vaccination. Every receptor here comes from a man over 45 who received an inactivated influenza vaccine. CDR3s include the opening cysteine and the closing phenylalanine or tryptophan.

>TRBJ2-7|TRBV29-1|14
CSVTSGRAGYEQYF
>TRBJ1-1|TRBV6-5|14
CASSYSLGDTEAFF
>TRBJ1-4|TRBV5-1|14
CASNFGGTNEKLFF
>TRBJ2-4|TRBV5-1|15
CASSLGTGQKNIQYF
>TRBJ2-2|TRBV7-9|15
CASSLLGQGVGELFF
>TRBJ1-5|TRBV6-1|13
CASLGTGNQPQHF
>TRBJ2-7|TRBV10-3|13
CAISESVSYEQYF
>TRBJ1-2|TRBV12-3/TRBV12-4|13
CASSTRQGYGYTF
>TRBJ2-7|TRBV7-2|15
CASSLLPRSNHEQYF
>TRBJ2-7|TRBV5-1|15
CASSLAWDGGYEQYF
>TRBJ2-5|TRBV4-2|13
CASSHLLLSLRHF
>TRBJ2-3|TRBV12-3/TRBV12-4|16
CASSFSGGLSTDTQYF
>TRBJ2-1|TRBV20-1|15
CSAYLLAGGYNEQFF
>TRBJ2-7|TRBV4-3|16
CASSQNLAGRGYEQYF
>TRBJ2-2|TRBV5-1|16
CASSSPGLGEGGELFF
>TRBJ2-3|TRBV29-1|16
CSVVGLAGASTDTQYF
>TRBJ2-1|TRBV2|15
CASSGLSGGRNEQFF
>TRBJ1-2|TRBV24-1|14
CATSDWTENYGYTF
>TRBJ1-2|TRBV11-1|18
CASSLKTGGPDFDYGYTF
>TRBJ1-2|TRBV12-3/TRBV12-4|13
CASSFRRGAGYTF
>TRBJ2-2|TRBV7-9|15
CASSRGLAGTGELFF
>TRBJ2-2|TRBV6-2/TRBV6-3|13
CASTPAGTGELFF
>TRBJ2-1|TRBV6-1|14
CASRTLTGIHEQFF
>TRBJ2-5|TRBV6-1|15
CASKISGGAWETQYF
>TRBJ2-7|TRBV20-1|14
CSARAPGGRYEQYF
>TRBJ2-3|TRBV5-1|15
CASSLEWGARDTQYF
>TRBJ2-5|TRBV7-9|14
CASSSTRGAETQYF
>TRBJ2-6|TRBV4-1|19
CASSQFESGPYSGANVLTF
>TRBJ1-5|TRBV20-1|14
CSAEGQGVRQPQHF
>TRBJ1-5|TRBV12-3/TRBV12-4|14
CASSADVSNQPQHF
>TRBJ2-5|TRBV6-1|13
CASGPGQVETQYF
>TRBJ2-1|TRBV7-3|16
CATSLGLAGGVDEQFF
>TRBJ2-5|TRBV7-8|16
CASSLATSRPKETQYF
>TRBJ1-2|TRBV14|15
CASSPIGDTDYGYTF
>TRBJ2-6|TRBV7-8|19
CASSFPGAAPFSGANVLTF
>TRBJ2-2|TRBV9|14
CASSVWDTTGELFF
>TRBJ2-2|TRBV9|14
CASSPLLDAGELFF
>TRBJ2-5|TRBV5-1|12
CASGRTQETQYF
>TRBJ1-1|TRBV9|13
CASSVGGRTEAFF
>TRBJ2-7|TRBV6-5|16
CASSSVFATGSYEQYF
>TRBJ1-2|TRBV3-1|15
CASSHWDRTNYGYTF